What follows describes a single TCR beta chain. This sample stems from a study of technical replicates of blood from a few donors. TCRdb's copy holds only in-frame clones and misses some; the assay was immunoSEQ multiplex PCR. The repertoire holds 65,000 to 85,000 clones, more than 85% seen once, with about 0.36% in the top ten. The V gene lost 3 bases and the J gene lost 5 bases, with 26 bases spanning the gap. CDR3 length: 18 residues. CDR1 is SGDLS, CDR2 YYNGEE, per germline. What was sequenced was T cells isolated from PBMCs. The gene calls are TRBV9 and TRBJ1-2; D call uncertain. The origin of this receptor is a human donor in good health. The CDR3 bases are TGTGCCAGCAGCGCCCAAAGCGGGCGCACCGCGGCCGCATATGGCTACACCTTC. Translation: CASSAQSGRTAAAYGYTF.